The clone carrying this TCR beta chain was recorded a few times. Its matching antigen is unknown. This entry comes from a study of cytomegalovirus exposure and HLA in healthy donors. Unmatched junction bases numbered 5, after V lost 1 base and J lost 5 bases. The CDR3 sequence is 15 residues long. Looked up from germline, CDR1 is SGHRS and CDR2 is YFSETQ. PCR employed 60 Vbeta and 13 Jbeta primers. Sequenced by immunoSEQ multiplex PCR; TCRdb stores in-frame clones only, minus some. The profile shows a few hundred thousand clones, roughly 80% of them singletons. Study-wide results and caveats: Differences between HLA loci emerged in a later analysis of TCR association rates, with DRB1 most and HLA-C fewest. Analysis performed later showed TCR beta chains linked to HLA being more clonally expanded than equally common others. Across donors, presence/absence analyses took sequencing depth to be roughly uniform.

This clonotype originated in a girl aged 2 to 10 in good health and CMV-seronegative. The V gene is TRBV5-1, the J gene TRBJ2-1; 8 bases are shared with TRBD2. Sequences were obtained from PBMCs. The CDR3 DNA follows: TGCGCCAGCAGCTTGACTAGCGGAATAAACAATGAGCAGTTCTTC. This translates into CASSLTSGINNEQFF.